The next 27 T cell receptor beta chains were all read from a single sample in a study of somatic mutations in cytotoxic T cells in rheumatoid arthritis. Profiling relied on immunoSEQ multiplex PCR, and the TCRdb table lists in-frame clones only, not all of them. Here the sample spans 5,500 to 8,500 clones, around 80% being singletons. The sample taken for sequencing was CD8+ T cells sorted from blood. The receptors shown here come from a woman aged 55-70 years in good health.

As to this clone: Other DNA sequences of this sample code for an identical CDR3. V usage is TRBV5-4 and J usage is TRBJ1-2; the match to TRBD1 covers 10 bases. After removal of 2 bases from V and 4 bases from J, the junction contained 8 bases not matched to a gene. From germline, CDR1 is SGHNT and CDR2 YYREEE (reference sequence). CDR3 size: 16 residues. The CDR3 here is CASSLGQGVSLYGYTF. Here the CDR3 DNA reads TGTGCCAGCAGCTTAGGACAGGGGGTCTCTCTCTATGGCTACACCTTC.

This clone has more than one count but fewer than ten. Different DNA sequences within this sample yield the same CDR3. The CDR3, as DNA: TGTGCCAGCAGCGAGAGGACTAGCGGGATCAATGAGCAGTTCTTC. Its protein is CASSERTSGINEQFF. This chain links TRBV6-1 with TRBJ2-1; the match to TRBD2 covers 12 bases. The CDR3 sequence is 15 residues long. Germline-derived CDR1 and CDR2 are MNHNS and SASEGT. Losses at the gene ends were 6 bases for V and 6 bases for J; bases not matched to a gene: 6.

This chain joins TRBV7-9 and TRBJ1-4; D perhaps matches TRBD1 (5 bases). Trimming took off 5 bases at V and 12 bases at J, with 13 bases between the two ends. This CDR3 has 12 amino acids. Germline lookup yields CDR1 SEHNR and CDR2 FQNEAQ (reference sequence). CDR3 coding DNA: TGTGCCAGCAGCCCGACAGATTATGAACTGTTTTTT. It encodes CASSPTDYELFF.

The J gene is TRBJ2-5, the V gene TRBV10-3; D call uncertain. The closer fit of TRBJ2-7 to the DNA end suggests the J call may be wrong. The CDR3 covers 13 residues. Germline CDR1 reads ENHRY; CDR2 reads SYGVKD. The CDR3 region is CAISVESYYEQYF. In nucleotides, the CDR3 is TGTGCCATCAGTGTGGAAAGCTACTACGAGCAGTACTTC.

This clone was seen only a few times. This sequence joins TRBV2 and TRBJ1-1; the match to TRBD1 covers 8 bases. From germline, CDR1 is SNHLY and CDR2 FYNNEI. Losses at the gene ends were 7 bases for V and 5 bases for J; bases not matched to a gene: 3. This CDR3 region has 12 residues. The CDR3 loop is CASMDRVTEAFF. The CDR3 coding sequence is TGTGCCAGCATGGACAGGGTAACTGAAGCTTTCTTT.

The rearrangement uses TRBV25-1 and TRBJ1-4; a weak D match, TRBD1 (5 bases). The CDR3 length is 12 residues. Trimming shortened V by 3 bases and J by 12 bases, and 11 bases separated the two germline ends. Germline-derived CDR1 and CDR2 are MGHDK and SYGVNS. CDR3 bases: TGTGCCAGCAGTGAGGGGTCCAGGGAACTGTTTTTT. It is translated as CASSEGSRELFF.

The chain combines TRBV7-9 with TRBJ2-1; 12 bases align to TRBD2. The CDR3 has 15 amino acids. Germline V gene lookup returns CDR1 SEHNR and CDR2 FQNEAQ (reference sequence). V shed 4 bases and J 8 bases; nucleotides not matched to a gene: 6. CDR3 nucleotide sequence: TGTGCCAGCAGCTCAGGACTAGCGGGAATCCATGAGCAGTTCTTC. Translated, it gives CASSSGLAGIHEQFF.

The V call is TRBV5-1, the J call TRBJ2-1, with TRBD1 matching over 11 bases. There are 17 residues in the CDR3. Germline CDR1 is SGHRS and CDR2 is YFSETQ. The V gene end was trimmed by 0 bases and the J gene end by 3 bases; junction bases not matched to a gene: 5. The CDR3: CASSLGGTGGFYNEQFF. As DNA, the CDR3 is TGCGCCAGCAGCTTGGGTGGGACAGGGGGGTTCTACAATGAGCAGTTCTTC. Filled out from reference TRBV5-1 and TRBJ2-1, the complete variable domain reads KAGVTQTPRYLIKTRGQQVTLSCSPISGHRSVSWYQQTPGQGLQFLFEYFSETQRNKGNFPGRFSGRQFSNSRSEMNVSTLELGDSALYLCASSLGGTGGFYNEQFFGPGTRLTVL.

The chain has TRBV2 and TRBJ2-3; D remains unclear. Germline CDR1 reads SNHLY; CDR2 reads FYNNEI. Trimming pared 10 bases from V and 0 bases from J, leaving 11 bases between. The CDR3 covers 13 residues. The CDR3 here is CATATYSTDTQYF. In DNA form, the CDR3 reads TGTGCCACCGCTACTTATAGCACAGATACGCAGTATTTT.

The J gene is TRBJ2-3, the V gene TRBV13, with 10 bases matching TRBD1. Germline CDR1 reads PRHDT; CDR2 reads FYEKMQ (reference sequence). The CDR3 contains 17 residues. J was trimmed by 2 bases and V by 4 bases; bases with no gene match: 9. This chain's CDR3 is CASSSSGTGAFTDTQYF. DNA for the CDR3: TGTGCCAGCAGCTCAAGTGGGACAGGGGCATTCACAGATACGCAGTATTTT.

The chain uses TRBV27 and TRBJ2-5, with D unresolved. The CDR3 length is 14 residues. Germline CDR1 is MNHEY and CDR2 is SMNVEV (reference sequence). Trimming removed 8 bases from V and 1 base from J, with 14 bases in between. CDR3 loop: CASGQAFIQETQYF. CDR3 sequence (DNA): TGTGCCAGCGGCCAGGCGTTTATCCAAGAGACCCAGTACTTC.

This clone was detected once. This chain links TRBV7-9 with TRBJ2-7, with 11 bases aligning to TRBD1. Germline values: CDR1 SEHNR, CDR2 FQNEAQ (reference sequence). With V trimmed by 5 bases and J by 3 bases, 6 bases remained unmatched. The length of the CDR3 is 15 residues. CDR3 in DNA: TGTGCCAGCAGCCCCTGGGGACAGGGGGTCTACGAGCAGTACTTC. Its translation: CASSPWGQGVYEQYF.

The chain recombines TRBV6-8 with TRBJ1-2, with D perhaps matching TRBD1 (5 bases). The CDR3 loop spans 13 amino acids. Germline V gene lookup returns CDR1 MNHGY and CDR2 SAAAGT. V was trimmed by 4 bases and J by 7 bases, leaving 13 bases between them. The DNA of the CDR3 is TGTGCCAGCAGTTCCCCAGTGGGGGGTGGCTACACCTTC. Protein product: CASSSPVGGGYTF.

This chain joins TRBV28 and TRBJ2-2, with D maybe TRBD1 (6 bases). Germline CDR1 and CDR2: MDHEN and SYDVKM. The CDR3 spans 19 residues. V lost 7 bases, J lost 3 bases, and 27 bases lay in between. CDR3 amino acids: CASTPVYGGQAKYTGELFF. For the CDR3, the DNA is TGTGCCAGCACCCCGGTGTATGGGGGCCAAGCCAAGTACACCGGGGAGCTGTTTTTT.

The V gene is TRBV29-1, the J gene TRBJ2-3; 8 bases agree with TRBD2. Losses at the gene ends were 4 bases for V and 1 base for J; bases not matched to a gene: 4. This CDR3 spans 14 amino acids. Germline lookup yields CDR1 SQVTM and CDR2 ANQGSEA. CDR3 nucleotide sequence: TGCAGCGTTGTGCCGGGAGGGGGCACAGATACGCAGTATTTT. Translation: CSVVPGGGTDTQYF.

By share of the sample, this clone is medium-sized. The V gene is TRBV28, the J gene TRBJ1-6, with TRBD1 identical over 7 bases. This CDR3 has 14 residues. Unmatched junction bases numbered 7, after V lost 7 bases and J lost 7 bases. Per germline, CDR1 MDHEN and CDR2 SYDVKM. CDR3 sequence: CASTMTGRNSPLHF. CDR3 in DNA: TGTGCCAGCACGATGACAGGGCGGAATTCACCCCTCCACTTT.

The chain links TRBV28 to TRBJ1-5; TRBD1 aligns across 8 bases. V dropped 6 bases and J dropped 4; count of bases not matched to a gene: 8. Germline V gene data show CDR1 as MDHEN and CDR2 as SYDVKM. CDR3 length equals 15 residues. The CDR3 spells CASSSTGGVNQPQHF. CDR3 bases: TGTGCCAGCAGCTCCACAGGGGGAGTAAATCAGCCCCAGCATTTT. The variable domain in full, completed from reference TRBV28 and TRBJ1-5, reads DVKVTQSSRYLVKRTGEKVFLECVQDMDHENMFWYRQDPGLGLRLIYFSYDVKMKEKGDIPEGYSVSREKKERFSLILESASTNQTSMYLCASSSTGGVNQPQHFGDGTRLSIL.

The chain uses TRBV5-6 and TRBJ2-7, with 9 bases identical to TRBD1. J gave up 1 base and V 2 bases, and 1 base lay outside the gene matches. The CDR3 runs to 14 residues. Germline CDR1 reads SGHDT; CDR2 reads YYEEEE. The CDR3 region is CASSFGTGSYEQYF. Written as DNA, the CDR3 is TGTGCCAGCAGCTTCGGGACAGGGTCCTACGAGCAGTACTTC.

The chain is built from TRBV19 and TRBJ2-1; 7 nucleotides line up with TRBD2. Germline V gene lookup returns CDR1 LNHDA and CDR2 SQIVND (reference sequence). The CDR3 consists of 13 residues. V lost 6 bases, J lost 8 bases, and 7 bases stayed unmatched. The CDR3 sequence: CASRRTRKDEQFF. Written as DNA, the CDR3 is TGTGCCAGTAGACGGACTAGGAAGGATGAGCAGTTCTTC. Drawing the rest from reference TRBV19 and TRBJ2-1, the complete variable domain is DGGITQSPKYLFRKEGQNVTLSCEQNLNHDAMYWYRQDPGQGLRLIYYSQIVNDFQKGDIAEGYSVSREKKESFPLTVTSAQKNPTAFYLCASRRTRKDEQFFGPGTRLTVL.

The V and J genes are TRBV29-1 and TRBJ2-7, with D possibly being TRBD1 (5 bases). This CDR3 is built from 12 residues. The germline V gene has CDR1 SQVTM and CDR2 ANQGSEA. The V gene lost 2 bases and the J gene lost 4 bases, with 9 bases spanning the gap. CDR3 region: CSVEIRAYEQYF. DNA for the CDR3: TGCAGCGTTGAAATCAGGGCGTACGAGCAGTACTTC.

The chain carries TRBV4-2 and TRBJ1-1, with D perhaps TRBD1 (6 bases). Per the germline V gene, CDR1 is LGHNA and CDR2 is YNFKEQ. Between the trimmed V and J ends, which lost 5 bases and 2 bases, there was a span of 12 bases. This CDR3 is 14 amino acids long. CDR3 in amino acids: CASSFGTPNTEAFF. CDR3 bases: TGTGCCAGCAGCTTCGGGACACCCAACACTGAAGCTTTCTTT.

The V gene is TRBV28, the J gene TRBJ2-7; 8 bases are shared with TRBD1. The length of the CDR3 is 15 residues. Germline loops: CDR1 MDHEN, CDR2 SYDVKM. V trimming: 4 bases; J trimming: 2 bases; junction bases outside the gene matches: 7. This chain's CDR3 is CASSYLDRGTYEQYF. The CDR3 DNA is TGTGCCAGCAGTTACCTCGACAGGGGAACCTACGAGCAGTACTTC.

This chain links TRBV5-3 with TRBJ2-7, with 8 bases identical to TRBD1. TRBV5-3 is recorded as an ORF, its role being uncertain. V was clipped by 4 bases and J by 3 bases; unmatched bases: 3. The CDR3 runs 13 residues. The CDR3 nucleotides are TGTGCCAGAAGCGACGGGACAGGCTACGAGCAGTACTTC. Translation gives CARSDGTGYEQYF.

A few counts support this clone. The chain combines TRBV29-1 with TRBJ2-1; a possible D gene is TRBD1 (5 bases). This CDR3 contains 14 residues. V lost 2 bases to trimming and J lost 2 bases, with 10 bases between them. CDR1 and CDR2 from the germline V gene are SQVTM and ANQGSEA. CDR3 in amino acids: CSVETGRAYNEQFF. CDR3 nucleotide sequence: TGCAGCGTTGAAACGGGCAGGGCCTACAATGAGCAGTTCTTC.

The J gene is TRBJ1-2, the V gene TRBV6-1, with 9 bases that match TRBD1. The CDR3 is 14 residues long. V dropped 9 bases and J dropped 13; count of bases not matched to a gene: 18. Germline V gene data show CDR1 as MNHNS and CDR2 as SASEGT. Here the CDR3 DNA reads TGTGCCAGTGTTAGTGGACAGGGGATACGGGTGGTCACCTTC. This encodes CASVSGQGIRVVTF.

The chain has TRBV12-5 and TRBJ2-7; D possibly corresponds to TRBD2 (6 bases). This CDR3 has 15 amino acids. From germline, CDR1 is LGHNT and CDR2 FRNRAP. With 5 bases removed from V and 0 bases from J, the gap between germline ends came to 14 bases. The CDR3 bases are TGTGCTAGTGGTGGTATTAGCGGTAGCTCCTACGAGCAGTACTTC. Translation: CASGGISGSSYEQYF.

CDR3 in amino acids: CASSVEQGRSPLHF. Here the CDR3 DNA reads TGTGCCAGCAGCGTCGAGCAGGGCCGATCACCCCTCCACTTT. V is TRBV9 and J is TRBJ1-6, with D possibly TRBD1 on 5 matching bases. This CDR3 spans 14 amino acids. CDR1 is SGDLS and CDR2 is YYNGEE in the germline V gene. The V end lost 2 bases, the J end lost 10 bases, and 13 bases lay between the germline ends.